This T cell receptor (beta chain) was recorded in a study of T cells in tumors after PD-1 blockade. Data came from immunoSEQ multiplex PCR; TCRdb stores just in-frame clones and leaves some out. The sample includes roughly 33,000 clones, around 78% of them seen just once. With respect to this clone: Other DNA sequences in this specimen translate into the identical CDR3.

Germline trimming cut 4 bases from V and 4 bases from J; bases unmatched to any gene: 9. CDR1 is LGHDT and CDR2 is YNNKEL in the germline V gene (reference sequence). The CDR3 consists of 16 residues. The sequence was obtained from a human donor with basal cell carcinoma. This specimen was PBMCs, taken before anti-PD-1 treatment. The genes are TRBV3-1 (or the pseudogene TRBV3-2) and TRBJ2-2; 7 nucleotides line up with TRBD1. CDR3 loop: CASSLRGQRGTGELFF. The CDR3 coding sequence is TGTGCCAGCAGCCTGAGGGGGCAGAGGGGCACCGGGGAGCTGTTTTTT.